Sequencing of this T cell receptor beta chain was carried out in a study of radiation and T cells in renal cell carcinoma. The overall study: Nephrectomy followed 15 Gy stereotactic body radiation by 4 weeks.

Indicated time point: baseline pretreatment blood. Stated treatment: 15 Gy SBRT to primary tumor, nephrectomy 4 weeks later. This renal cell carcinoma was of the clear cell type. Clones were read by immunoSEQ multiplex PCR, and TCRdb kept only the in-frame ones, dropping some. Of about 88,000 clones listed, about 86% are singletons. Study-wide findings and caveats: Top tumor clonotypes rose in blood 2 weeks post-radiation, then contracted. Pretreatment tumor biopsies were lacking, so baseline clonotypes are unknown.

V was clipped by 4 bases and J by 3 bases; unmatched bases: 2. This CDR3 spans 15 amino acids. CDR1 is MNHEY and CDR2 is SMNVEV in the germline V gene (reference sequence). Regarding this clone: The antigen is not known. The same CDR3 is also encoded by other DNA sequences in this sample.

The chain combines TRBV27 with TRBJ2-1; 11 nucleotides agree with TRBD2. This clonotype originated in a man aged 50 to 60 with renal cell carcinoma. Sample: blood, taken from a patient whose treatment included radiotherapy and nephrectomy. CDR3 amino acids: CASSSGTSGYNEQFF. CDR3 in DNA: TGTGCCAGCAGTTCCGGGACTAGCGGCTACAATGAGCAGTTCTTC.